The clone carrying this T cell receptor (beta chain) was seen once. Its antigen is as yet unknown. The data stem from a study of blood T cells in healthy people across ages. Overall study results and limits: TCR beta diversity tracked closely with naive T cell percentage.

Next came a second PCR, run for about 7 to 11 cycles, which used a sample-barcoded 5' primer along with a J-beta primer mix. TCRdb analysed the 5' RACE reads with MiXCR anew, one entry per CDR3 protein. Of hundreds of thousands of distinct CDR3 sequences listed, approximately 59% were seen once; the top ten hold about a quarter. CDR1 GTSNPN and CDR2 SVGIG come from the germline V gene (reference sequence). The V end lost 3 bases, the J end lost 7 bases, and 15 bases lay between the germline ends. The CDR3 is 14 residues long. Per individual sample, total RNA of at least 5 micrograms was extracted. Input material: blood. This TCR was recovered from a man in his thirties or forties in good health. The chain couples TRBV30 to TRBJ2-2, with TRBD1 as a possible D gene (6 bases). The CDR3, as DNA: TGTGCCTGGAGGGCGACAGGCCTCGGCGGGGAGCTGTTTTTT. This gives the protein CAWRATGLGGELFF. The full variable domain, completed using reference TRBV30 and TRBJ2-2, is SQTIHQWPATLVQPVGSPLSLECTVEGTSNPNLYWYRQAAGRGLQLLFYSVGIGQISSEVPQNLSASRPQDRQFILSSKKLLLSDSGFYLCAWRATGLGGELFFGEGSRLTVL.